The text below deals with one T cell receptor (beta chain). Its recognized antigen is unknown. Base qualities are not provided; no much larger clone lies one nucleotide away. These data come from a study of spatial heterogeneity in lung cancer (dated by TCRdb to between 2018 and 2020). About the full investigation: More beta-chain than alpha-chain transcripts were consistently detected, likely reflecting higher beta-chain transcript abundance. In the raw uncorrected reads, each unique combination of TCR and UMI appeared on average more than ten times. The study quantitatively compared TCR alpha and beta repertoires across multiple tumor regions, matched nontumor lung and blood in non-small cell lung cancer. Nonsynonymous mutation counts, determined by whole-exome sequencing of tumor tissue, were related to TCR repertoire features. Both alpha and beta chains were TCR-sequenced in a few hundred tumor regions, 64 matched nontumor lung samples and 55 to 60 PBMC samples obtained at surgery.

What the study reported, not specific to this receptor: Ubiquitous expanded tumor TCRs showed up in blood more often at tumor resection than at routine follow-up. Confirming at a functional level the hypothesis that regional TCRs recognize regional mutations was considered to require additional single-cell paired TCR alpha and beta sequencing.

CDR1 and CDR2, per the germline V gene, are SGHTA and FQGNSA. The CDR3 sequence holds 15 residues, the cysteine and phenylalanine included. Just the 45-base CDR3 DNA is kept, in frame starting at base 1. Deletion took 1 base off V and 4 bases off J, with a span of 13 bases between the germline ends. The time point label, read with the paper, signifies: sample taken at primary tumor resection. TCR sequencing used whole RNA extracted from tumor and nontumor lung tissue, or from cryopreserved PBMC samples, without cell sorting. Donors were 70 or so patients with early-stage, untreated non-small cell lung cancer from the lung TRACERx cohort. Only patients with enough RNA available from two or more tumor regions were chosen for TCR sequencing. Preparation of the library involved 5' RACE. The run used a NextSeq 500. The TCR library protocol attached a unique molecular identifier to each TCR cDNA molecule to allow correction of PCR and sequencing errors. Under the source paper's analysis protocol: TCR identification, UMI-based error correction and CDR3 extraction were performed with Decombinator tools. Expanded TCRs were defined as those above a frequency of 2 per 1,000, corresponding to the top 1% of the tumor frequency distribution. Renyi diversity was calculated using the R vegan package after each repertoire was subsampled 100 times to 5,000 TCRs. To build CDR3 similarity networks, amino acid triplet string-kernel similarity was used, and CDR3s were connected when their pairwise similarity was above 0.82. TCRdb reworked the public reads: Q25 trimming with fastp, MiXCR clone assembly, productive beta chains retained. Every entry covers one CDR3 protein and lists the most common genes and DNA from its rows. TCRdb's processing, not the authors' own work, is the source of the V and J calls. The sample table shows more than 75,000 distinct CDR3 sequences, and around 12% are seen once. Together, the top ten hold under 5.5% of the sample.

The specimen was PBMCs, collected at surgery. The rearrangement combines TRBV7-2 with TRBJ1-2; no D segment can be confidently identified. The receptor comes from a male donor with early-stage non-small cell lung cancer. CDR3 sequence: CASSLVLVTIYGYTF. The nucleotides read TGTGCCAGCAGCTTAGTTTTAGTCACCATCTATGGCTACACCTTC.